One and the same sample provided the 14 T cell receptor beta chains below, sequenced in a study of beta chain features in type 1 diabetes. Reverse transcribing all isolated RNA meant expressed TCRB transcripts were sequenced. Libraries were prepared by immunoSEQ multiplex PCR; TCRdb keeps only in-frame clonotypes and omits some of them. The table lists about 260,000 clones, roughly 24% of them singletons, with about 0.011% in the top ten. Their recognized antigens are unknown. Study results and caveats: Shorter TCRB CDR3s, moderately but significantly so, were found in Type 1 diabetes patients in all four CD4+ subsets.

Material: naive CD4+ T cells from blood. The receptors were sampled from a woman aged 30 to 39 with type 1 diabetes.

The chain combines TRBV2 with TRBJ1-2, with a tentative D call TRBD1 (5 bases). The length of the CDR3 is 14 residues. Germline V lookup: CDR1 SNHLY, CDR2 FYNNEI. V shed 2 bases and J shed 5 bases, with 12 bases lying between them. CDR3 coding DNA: TGTGCCAGCAGTGAACAGGGAAGCGTATATGGCTACACCTTC. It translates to CASSEQGSVYGYTF.

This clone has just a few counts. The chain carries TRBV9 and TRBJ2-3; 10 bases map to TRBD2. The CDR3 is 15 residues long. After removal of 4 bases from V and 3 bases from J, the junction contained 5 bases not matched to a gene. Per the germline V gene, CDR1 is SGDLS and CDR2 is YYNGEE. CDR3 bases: TGTGCCAGCAGCCCTTATAGCGGGGGGACAGATACGCAGTATTTT. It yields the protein CASSPYSGGTDTQYF.

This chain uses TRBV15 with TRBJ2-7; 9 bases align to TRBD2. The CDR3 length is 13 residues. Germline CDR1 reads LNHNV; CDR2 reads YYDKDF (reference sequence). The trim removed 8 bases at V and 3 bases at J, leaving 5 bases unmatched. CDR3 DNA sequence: TGTGCCACCGGTGCTAGCGGGAACTACGAGCAGTACTTC. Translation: CATGASGNYEQYF.

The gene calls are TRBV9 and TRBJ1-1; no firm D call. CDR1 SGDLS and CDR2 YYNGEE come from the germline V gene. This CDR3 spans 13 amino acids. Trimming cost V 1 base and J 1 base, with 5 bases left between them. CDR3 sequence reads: CASSVNRNTEAFF. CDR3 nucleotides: TGTGCCAGCAGCGTAAACAGGAACACTGAAGCTTTCTTT.

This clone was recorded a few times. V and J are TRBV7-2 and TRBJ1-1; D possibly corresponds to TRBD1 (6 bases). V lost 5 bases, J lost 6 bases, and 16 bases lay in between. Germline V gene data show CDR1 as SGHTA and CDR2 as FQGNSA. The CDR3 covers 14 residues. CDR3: CASSNSRGFSEAFF. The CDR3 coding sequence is TGTGCCAGCAGCAATAGTAGGGGGTTCTCTGAAGCTTTCTTT.

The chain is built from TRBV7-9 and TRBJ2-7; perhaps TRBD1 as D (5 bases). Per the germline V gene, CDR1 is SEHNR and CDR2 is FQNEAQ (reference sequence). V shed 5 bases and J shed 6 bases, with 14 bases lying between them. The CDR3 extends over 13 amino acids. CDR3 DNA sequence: TGTGCCAGCAGCCCAGTACCAAGGGGCGAGCAGTACTTC. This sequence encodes CASSPVPRGEQYF.

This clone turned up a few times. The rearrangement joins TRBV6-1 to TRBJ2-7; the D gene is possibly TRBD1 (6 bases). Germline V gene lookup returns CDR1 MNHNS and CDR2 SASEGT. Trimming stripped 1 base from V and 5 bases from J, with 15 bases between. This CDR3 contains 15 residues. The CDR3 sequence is CASSEGGHRINEQYF. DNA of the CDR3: TGTGCCAGCAGTGAAGGGGGACACCGGATCAACGAGCAGTACTTC.

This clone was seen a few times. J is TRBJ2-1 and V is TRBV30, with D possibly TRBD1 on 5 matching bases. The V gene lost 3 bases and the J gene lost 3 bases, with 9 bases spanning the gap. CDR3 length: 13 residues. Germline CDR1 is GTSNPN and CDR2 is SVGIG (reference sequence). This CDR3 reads CAWRQAVYNEQFF. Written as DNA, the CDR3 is TGTGCCTGGAGACAGGCTGTCTACAATGAGCAGTTCTTC.

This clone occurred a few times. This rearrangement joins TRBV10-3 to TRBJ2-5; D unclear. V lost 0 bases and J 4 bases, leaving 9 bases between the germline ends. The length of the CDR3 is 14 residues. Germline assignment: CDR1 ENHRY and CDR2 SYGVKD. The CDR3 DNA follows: TGTGCCATCAGTGAGTCGGGCTTAATAGAGACCCAGTACTTC. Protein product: CAISESGLIETQYF.

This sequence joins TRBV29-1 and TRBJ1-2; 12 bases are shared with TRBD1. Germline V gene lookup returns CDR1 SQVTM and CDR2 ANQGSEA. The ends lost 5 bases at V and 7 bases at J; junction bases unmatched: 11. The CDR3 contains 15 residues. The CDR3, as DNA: TGCAGCGTTCGAGCCCGGGACAGGGGGCTAGGTGGCTACACCTTC. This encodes CSVRARDRGLGGYTF. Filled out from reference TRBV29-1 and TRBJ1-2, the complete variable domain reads SAVISQKPSRDICQRGTSLTIQCQVDSQVTMMFWYRQQPGQSLTLIATANQGSEATYESGFVIDKFPISRPNLTFSTLTVSNMSPEDSSIYLCSVRARDRGLGGYTFGSGTRLTVV.

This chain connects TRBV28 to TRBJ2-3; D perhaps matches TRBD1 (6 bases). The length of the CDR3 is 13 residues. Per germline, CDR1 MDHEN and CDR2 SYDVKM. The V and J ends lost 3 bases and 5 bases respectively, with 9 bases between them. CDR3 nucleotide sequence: TGTGCCAGCAGTTTTAGGGGGATAGATACGCAGTATTTT. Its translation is CASSFRGIDTQYF.

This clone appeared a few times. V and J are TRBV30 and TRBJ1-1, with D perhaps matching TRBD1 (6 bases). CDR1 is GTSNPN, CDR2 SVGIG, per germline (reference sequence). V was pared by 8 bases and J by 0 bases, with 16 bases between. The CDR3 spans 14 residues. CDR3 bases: TGTGCCCGTAGCCAGGGGAGTATGAACACTGAAGCTTTCTTT. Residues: CARSQGSMNTEAFF. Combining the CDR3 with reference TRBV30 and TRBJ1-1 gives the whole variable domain SQTIHQWPATLVQPVGSPLSLECTVEGTSNPNLYWYRQAAGRGLQLLFYSVGIGQISSEVPQNLSASRPQDRQFILSSKKLLLSDSGFYLCARSQGSMNTEAFFGQGTRLTVV.

CDR3 DNA sequence: TGTGCCATCTGGGCCGGTTGGGGCGGGAGTGGTGGGTACAATGAGCAGTTCTTC. Translating gives CAIWAGWGGSGGYNEQFF. The rearrangement links TRBV10-3 to TRBJ2-1; 7 positions agree with TRBD2. V shed 8 bases and J 4 bases; nucleotides not matched to a gene: 20. The CDR3 spans 18 residues. Germline CDR1 ENHRY, CDR2 SYGVKD.

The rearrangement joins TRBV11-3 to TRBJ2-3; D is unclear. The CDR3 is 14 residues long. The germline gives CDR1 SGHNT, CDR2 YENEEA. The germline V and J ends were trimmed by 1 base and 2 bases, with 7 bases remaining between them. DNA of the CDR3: TGTGCCAGCAGCTTAGGCAGATACACAGATACGCAGTATTTT. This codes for CASSLGRYTDTQYF. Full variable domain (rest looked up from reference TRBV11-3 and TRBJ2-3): EAGVVQSPRYKIIEKKQPVAFWCNPISGHNTLYWYLQNLGQGPELLIRYENEEAVDDSQLPKDRFSAERLKGVDSTLKIQPAELGDSAVYLCASSLGRYTDTQYFGPGTRLTVL.